The T cell receptor beta chain under discussion was sequenced for a study of cytomegalovirus exposure and HLA in healthy donors. Study-wide results and limits: While the bulk of TCR sequences proved rare, some public TCRs turned up in many donors. Upon later analysis, TCR association rates were observed to vary by HLA locus, being highest for DRB1 and lowest for HLA-C. As was reported, the classifier diagnosed cytomegalovirus status with high specificity and sensitivity.

The V segment lost 4 bases and the J segment 7 bases; nucleotides outside the gene matches: 5. There are 15 residues in the CDR3. Germline assignment: CDR1 MNHNS and CDR2 SASEGT. Comment on this clone: What it binds is not known.

13 Jbeta primers and 60 Vbeta primers were used for the PCR. Clones were read by immunoSEQ multiplex PCR, and TCRdb kept only the in-frame ones, dropping some. The repertoire includes roughly 160,000 clones, about 80% of them detected once, and about 9.5% sits in the top ten. The genes are TRBV6-1 and TRBJ1-6; 9 nucleotides agree with TRBD1. The sequenced material came from PBMCs. This clonotype was obtained from a man aged 18-30 years in good health and CMV-seropositive. CDR3 DNA sequence: TGTGCCAGCAGTGGGGGACAGGGACGAAATTCACCCCTCCACTTT. This translates into CASSGGQGRNSPLHF.